The 21 T cell receptor beta chains reported below all come from one sample, sequenced in a study of early T cells in non-severe SARS-CoV-2 infection. MiXCR, run by TCRdb on the 5' RACE reads, gives a single entry per CDR3 protein. The data show roughly 100,000 distinct CDR3 sequences, 10% to 15% seen once. The specimen comprised whole blood, sampled at baseline. Receptors originate from an adult who was a healthcare worker with PCR-confirmed SARS-CoV-2 infection or an uninfected control (not recorded which).

The V call is TRBV7-9, the J call TRBJ2-7; TRBD1 matches 10 bases. J was trimmed by 3 bases and V by 4 bases; bases with no gene match: 3. This CDR3 is built from 14 residues. The V gene's germline CDR1 is SEHNR and CDR2 FQNEAQ (reference sequence). CDR3 residues: CASSWGQGRYEQYF. CDR3 nucleotide sequence: TGTGCCAGCAGCTGGGGACAGGGGCGCTACGAGCAGTACTTC.

The rearrangement uses TRBV12-3 or TRBV12-4 and TRBJ1-1, with D tentatively TRBD1 (6 bases). The CDR3 contains 17 residues. V lost 3 bases and J lost 0, with 17 bases in between. In nucleotides, the CDR3 is TGTGCCAGCAGTTTTTCCCCGACAGGCAACATGAACACTGAAGCTTTCTTT. This codes for CASSFSPTGNMNTEAFF.

The table lists this clonotype with a few counts. V gene TRBV29-1 combines with J gene TRBJ1-3; weak D call: TRBD1 (5 bases). CDR3 length equals 13 residues. In germline, CDR1 is SQVTM, CDR2 ANQGSEA. Trimming removed 7 bases from V and 2 bases from J, with 12 bases in between. The CDR3 sequence: CSAVKQAGNTIYF. CDR3 nucleotide sequence: TGCAGCGCCGTGAAACAGGCTGGAAACACCATATATTTT.

This clonotype was recorded a few times. The chain recombines TRBV6-4 with TRBJ1-1; D is uncertain. V lost 4 bases and J 0 bases, leaving 15 bases between the germline ends. CDR1 is MRHNA, CDR2 SNTAGT, per germline. The CDR3 consists of 16 residues. The CDR3 region is CASSATGPPLNTEAFF. The DNA of the CDR3 is TGTGCCAGCAGTGCCACCGGGCCTCCTTTGAACACTGAAGCTTTCTTT.

This chain uses TRBV6-5 with TRBJ2-5; a possible D gene is TRBD2 (5 bases). V lost 0 bases and J 5 bases, leaving 16 bases between the germline ends. Per the germline V gene, CDR1 is MNHEY and CDR2 is SVGAGI. The CDR3 contains 16 residues. The CDR3 coding sequence is TGTGCCAGCAGTTACTCAGTCGGGGAAGGGCCGGAGACCCAGTACTTC. This encodes CASSYSVGEGPETQYF.

This clonotype was seen a handful of times. This chain connects TRBV6-5 to TRBJ2-7; D is perhaps TRBD1 (6 bases). V was pared by 4 bases and J by 0 bases, with 13 bases between. The CDR3 contains 15 residues. Germline CDR1 reads MNHEY; CDR2 reads SVGAGI. Written as DNA, the CDR3 is TGTGCCAGCAGTTCCCGAGGGGGTCTCTCCTACGAGCAGTACTTC. As protein: CASSSRGGLSYEQYF.

This clonotype came up many times. The CDR3 region has the DNA TGTGCCAGCAGTTTGGGGACAGGGGTCAATTCACCCCTCCACTTT. Translation: CASSLGTGVNSPLHF. This chain links TRBV6-5 with TRBJ1-6, with 10 bases aligning to TRBD1. Per germline, CDR1 MNHEY and CDR2 SVGAGI. J was trimmed by 7 bases and V by 4 bases; bases with no gene match: 4. The CDR3 runs to 15 residues.

This clonotype was counted many times. This sequence joins TRBV24-1 and TRBJ2-1, with D possibly TRBD1 on 5 matching bases. This CDR3 spans 12 amino acids. Trimming stripped 0 bases from V and 15 bases from J, with 11 bases between. Germline V CDR1 and CDR2: KGHDR, SFDVKD. The CDR3 DNA reads TGTGCCACCAGTGATTTGCGGCAGGGAAGGTTCTTC. It encodes CATSDLRQGRFF.

The CDR3 coding sequence is TGTGCCAGCAGACGAATTTCCGGGACTAGCGGCTACGAGCAGTACTTC. It codes for CASRRISGTSGYEQYF. The V and J genes are TRBV11-2 and TRBJ2-7; 11 bases line up with TRBD2. The CDR3 is 16 residues long. Losses at the gene ends were 6 bases for V and 3 bases for J; bases not matched to a gene: 10. The V gene's germline CDR1 is SGHAT and CDR2 FQNNGV.

This clonotype has more than one count but fewer than ten. V is TRBV11-2 and J is TRBJ2-5, with D perhaps assigned TRBD1 or TRBD2 (5 bases each). The CDR3 is 15 residues long. The germline CDR1 and CDR2 sequences are SGHAT and FQNNGV. The ends were cut back, 1 base at V and 4 bases at J, with 13 bases in the middle. The CDR3 DNA reads TGTGCCAGCAGCTTAGCAGGGCGAGGGATAGAGACCCAGTACTTC. Amino acid sequence: CASSLAGRGIETQYF.

Only a few counts were recorded for this clonotype. This chain connects TRBV7-9 to TRBJ1-1; 11 bases are shared with TRBD1. CDR1 is SEHNR and CDR2 is FQNEAQ in the germline V gene (reference sequence). The CDR3 contains 16 residues. J gave up 5 bases and V 0 bases, and 5 bases lay outside the gene matches. The CDR3 is CASSLAGTGGGTEAFF. The CDR3 coding sequence is TGTGCCAGCAGCTTAGCAGGGACAGGGGGAGGGACTGAAGCTTTCTTT.

This clonotype was seen repeatedly, ten times or more. The V gene is TRBV29-1, the J gene TRBJ2-4; TRBD1 matches 8 bases. The CDR3 spans 12 residues. Germline assignment: CDR1 SQVTM and CDR2 ANQGSEA. The ends lost 6 bases at V and 5 bases at J; junction bases unmatched: 3. The CDR3 DNA sequence: TGCAGCGTAGAGGGACAGGAAAACATTCAGTACTTC. Amino acids: CSVEGQENIQYF.

This chain uses TRBV20-1 with TRBJ1-6; tentative D call: TRBD1 (6 bases). This CDR3 contains 15 residues. Looked up from germline, CDR1 is DFQATT and CDR2 is SNEGSKA (reference sequence). The CDR3 here is CSLGGLSSYNSPLHF. The CDR3 DNA reads as TGCAGCCTAGGGGGACTGAGCTCCTATAATTCACCCCTCCACTTT.

V usage is TRBV7-6 and J usage is TRBJ1-1, with a weak D call TRBD1 (5 bases). The CDR3 is made up of 15 amino acids. Germline V gives CDR1 SGHVS, CDR2 FNYEAQ. With 2 bases removed from V and 3 bases from J, the gap between germline ends came to 13 bases. The DNA for the CDR3 is TGTGCCAGCAGCTTATCCCAGGGTGGGGACACTGAAGCTTTCTTT. Encoded protein: CASSLSQGGDTEAFF.

Concerning this clonotype: One end of the junction is discordant with germline, which a read error may explain. The chain employs TRBV3-1 and TRBJ1-3; the D is unclear. This CDR3 has 14 residues. Germline CDR1 and CDR2: LGHDT and YNNKEL (reference sequence). CDR3 loop: CASSQSRSENTIYF. The CDR3 bases are TGTGCCAGCAGCCAAAGCAGATCTGAAAACACCATATATTTT.

Worth noting for this clonotype: Because the CDR3 is missing its conserved closing phenylalanine or tryptophan, this is likely a read error. The chain joins TRBV28 to TRBJ2-3, with TRBD2 matching 10 bases. This CDR3 is built from 13 residues. The junction had 4 bases not matched to a gene; V was cut back by 9 bases and J by 4 bases. Germline V lookup: CDR1 MDHEN, CDR2 SYDVKM. CDR3 protein: CASGLAEPDTQYL. The CDR3 DNA follows: TGTGCCAGTGGACTAGCGGAGCCAGATACGCAGTATTTG.

This clonotype appeared a few times. The CDR3 loop reads CTSSQELPGGQETQYF. The DNA of the CDR3 is TGCACCAGCAGCCAAGAACTCCCGGGAGGACAAGAGACCCAGTACTTC. The chain links TRBV1 to TRBJ2-5; no check of the table's D call, TRBD1, against the DNA was made. TRBV1 is labeled a pseudogene. The CDR3 loop spans 16 amino acids.

This clonotype has at least ten counts. The rearrangement joins TRBV9 to TRBJ2-1; 11 bases are shared with TRBD2. The V and J ends lost 4 bases and 8 bases, in that order; junction bases with no gene match: 8. The germline CDR1 and CDR2 sequences are SGDLS and YYNGEE. The CDR3 runs to 15 residues. CDR3 sequence: CASSFSGRAMDEQFF. DNA for the CDR3: TGTGCCAGCAGCTTTAGCGGGAGGGCCATGGATGAGCAGTTCTTC.

This clonotype occurred once. Germline is not matched at one junction end, which may reflect a read error. V gene TRBV13 combines with J gene TRBJ1-2; 7 nucleotides match TRBD1. The CDR3 covers 16 residues. The V gene's germline CDR1 is PRHDT and CDR2 FYEKMQ (reference sequence). The CDR3 DNA follows: TGTGTCAGCAGCTCTAGGGGGGACAGCTGGAACTATGGCTACACCTTC. It codes for CVSSSRGDSWNYGYTF. The whole variable domain, remainder taken from reference TRBV13 and TRBJ1-2, is AAGVIQSPRHLIKEKRETATLKCYPIPRHDTVYWYQQGPGQDPQFLISFYEKMQSDKGSIPDRFSAQQFSDYHSELNMSSLELGDSALYFCVSSSRGDSWNYGYTFGSGTRLTVV.

This clonotype was seen only a few times. This sequence joins TRBV5-1 and TRBJ1-3; TRBD1 aligns across 7 bases. CDR1 and CDR2 (germline): SGHRS, YFSETQ. This CDR3 has 15 amino acids. The J segment lost 0 bases and the V segment lost 2 bases, leaving 2 bases of the junction unmatched. The CDR3 here is CASSLQGTSGNTIYF. As DNA, the CDR3 is TGCGCCAGCAGCTTACAGGGGACCTCTGGAAACACCATATATTTT.

Notes on this clonotype: Since a much larger clone is just one base distant, this may be a read error. This CDR3 fails to terminate in the conserved phenylalanine or tryptophan, so it likely reflects a read error. The V and J genes are TRBV12-3 or TRBV12-4 and TRBJ1-2, with no clear D. Trimming took off 8 bases at V and 2 bases at J, with 6 bases between the two ends. CDR3 length: 11 amino acids. The CDR3 coding sequence is TGTGCCAGCGCTCGAAACTATGGCTACACCCTC. Its translation is CASARNYGYTL.